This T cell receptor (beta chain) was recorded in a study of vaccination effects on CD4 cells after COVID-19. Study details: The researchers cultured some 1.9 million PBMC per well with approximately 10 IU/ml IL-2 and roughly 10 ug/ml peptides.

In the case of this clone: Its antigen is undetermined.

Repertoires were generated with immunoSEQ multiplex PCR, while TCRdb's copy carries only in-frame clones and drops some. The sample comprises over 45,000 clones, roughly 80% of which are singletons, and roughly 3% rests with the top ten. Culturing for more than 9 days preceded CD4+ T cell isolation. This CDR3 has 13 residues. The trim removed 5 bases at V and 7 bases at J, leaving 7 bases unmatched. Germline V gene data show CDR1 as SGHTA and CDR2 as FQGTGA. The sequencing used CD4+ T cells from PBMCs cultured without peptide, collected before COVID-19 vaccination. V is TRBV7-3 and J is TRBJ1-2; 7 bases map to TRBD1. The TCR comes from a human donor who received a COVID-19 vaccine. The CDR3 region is CASSLRQGGGYTF. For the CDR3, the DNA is TGTGCCAGCAGCCTCAGACAGGGCGGTGGCTACACCTTC.